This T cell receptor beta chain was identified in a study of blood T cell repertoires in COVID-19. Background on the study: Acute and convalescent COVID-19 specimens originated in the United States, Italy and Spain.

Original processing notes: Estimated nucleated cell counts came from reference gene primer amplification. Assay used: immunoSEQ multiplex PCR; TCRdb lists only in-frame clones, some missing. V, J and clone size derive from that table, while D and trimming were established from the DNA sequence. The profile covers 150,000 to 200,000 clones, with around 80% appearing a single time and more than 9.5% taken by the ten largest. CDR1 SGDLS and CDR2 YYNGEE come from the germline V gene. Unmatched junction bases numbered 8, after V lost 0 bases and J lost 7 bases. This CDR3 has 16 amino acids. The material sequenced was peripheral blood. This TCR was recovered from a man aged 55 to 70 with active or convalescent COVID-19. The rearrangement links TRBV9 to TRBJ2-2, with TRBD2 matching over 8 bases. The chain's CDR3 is CASSVGPAGVGGELFF. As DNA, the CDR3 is TGTGCCAGCAGCGTAGGCCCAGCGGGGGTAGGCGGGGAGCTGTTTTTT.